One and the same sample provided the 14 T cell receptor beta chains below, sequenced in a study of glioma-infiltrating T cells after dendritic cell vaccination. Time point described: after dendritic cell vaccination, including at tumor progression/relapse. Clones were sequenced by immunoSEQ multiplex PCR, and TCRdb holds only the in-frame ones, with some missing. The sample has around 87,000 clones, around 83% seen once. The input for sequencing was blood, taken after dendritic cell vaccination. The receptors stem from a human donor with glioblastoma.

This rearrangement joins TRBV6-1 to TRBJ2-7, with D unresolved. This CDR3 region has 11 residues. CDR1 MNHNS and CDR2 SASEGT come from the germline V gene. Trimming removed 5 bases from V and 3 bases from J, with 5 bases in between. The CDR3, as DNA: TGTGCCAGCAGTTATTACTACGAGCAGTACTTC. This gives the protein CASSYYYEQYF.

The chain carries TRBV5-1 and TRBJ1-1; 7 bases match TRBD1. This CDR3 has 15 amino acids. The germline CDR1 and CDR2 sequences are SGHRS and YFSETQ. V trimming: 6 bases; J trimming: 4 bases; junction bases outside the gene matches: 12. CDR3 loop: CASNPTTGATTEAFF. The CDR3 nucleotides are TGCGCCAGCAACCCCACCACAGGGGCCACCACTGAAGCTTTCTTT.

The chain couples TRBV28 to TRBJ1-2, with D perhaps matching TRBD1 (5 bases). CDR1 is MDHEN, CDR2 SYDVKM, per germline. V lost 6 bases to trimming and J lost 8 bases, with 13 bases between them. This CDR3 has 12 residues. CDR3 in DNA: TGTGCCAGCAGGAGTCAGGGAAGAGGCTACACCTTC. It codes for CASRSQGRGYTF.

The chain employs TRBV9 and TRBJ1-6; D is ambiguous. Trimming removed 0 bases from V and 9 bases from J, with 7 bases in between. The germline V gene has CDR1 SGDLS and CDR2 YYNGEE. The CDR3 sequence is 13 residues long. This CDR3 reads CASSVDTSSPLHF. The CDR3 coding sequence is TGTGCCAGCAGCGTAGATACTAGTTCACCCCTCCACTTT.

CDR3 nucleotide sequence: TGTGCCAGCGTACTAGCGGGGGGCTACAATGAGCAGTTCTTC. Protein sequence: CASVLAGGYNEQFF. The chain joins TRBV6-6 to TRBJ2-1; 12 positions agree with TRBD2. Unmatched junction bases numbered 2, after V lost 8 bases and J lost 3 bases. CDR1 is MNHNY and CDR2 is SVGAGI in the germline V gene (reference sequence). The CDR3 sequence is 14 residues long.

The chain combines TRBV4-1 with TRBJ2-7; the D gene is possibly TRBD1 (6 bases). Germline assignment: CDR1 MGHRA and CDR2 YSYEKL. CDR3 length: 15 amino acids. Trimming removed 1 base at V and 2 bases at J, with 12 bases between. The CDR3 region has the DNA TGCGCCAGCAGCCAAGTAGGGACATCCCCCTACGAGCAGTACTTC. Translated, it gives CASSQVGTSPYEQYF.

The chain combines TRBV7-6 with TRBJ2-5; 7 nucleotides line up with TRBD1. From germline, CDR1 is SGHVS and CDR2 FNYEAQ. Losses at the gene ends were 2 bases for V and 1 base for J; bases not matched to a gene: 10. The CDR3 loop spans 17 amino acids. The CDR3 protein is CASSLSPRTGTQETQYF. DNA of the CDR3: TGTGCCAGCAGCTTAAGTCCGCGGACAGGAACCCAAGAGACCCAGTACTTC.

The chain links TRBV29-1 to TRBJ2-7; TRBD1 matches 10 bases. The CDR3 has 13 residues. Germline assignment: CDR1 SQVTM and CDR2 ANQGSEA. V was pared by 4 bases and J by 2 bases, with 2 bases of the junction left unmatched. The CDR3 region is CSVGTGGAYEQYF. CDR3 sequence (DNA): TGCAGCGTTGGGACAGGGGGGGCCTACGAGCAGTACTTC.

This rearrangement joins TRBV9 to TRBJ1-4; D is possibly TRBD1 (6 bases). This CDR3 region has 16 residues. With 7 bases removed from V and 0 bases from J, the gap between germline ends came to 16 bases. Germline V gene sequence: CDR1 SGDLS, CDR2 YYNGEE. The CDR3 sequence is CASGGASLTTNEKLFF. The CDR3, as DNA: TGTGCCAGCGGGGGGGCAAGCCTCACAACTAATGAAAAACTGTTTTTT.

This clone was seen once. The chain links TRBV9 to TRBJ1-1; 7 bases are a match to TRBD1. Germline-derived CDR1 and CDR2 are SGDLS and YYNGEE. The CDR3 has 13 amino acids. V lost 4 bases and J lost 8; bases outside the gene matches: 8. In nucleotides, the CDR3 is TGTGCCAGCAGCTCAAAGGGGACAGCCGAAGCTTTCTTT. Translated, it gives CASSSKGTAEAFF.

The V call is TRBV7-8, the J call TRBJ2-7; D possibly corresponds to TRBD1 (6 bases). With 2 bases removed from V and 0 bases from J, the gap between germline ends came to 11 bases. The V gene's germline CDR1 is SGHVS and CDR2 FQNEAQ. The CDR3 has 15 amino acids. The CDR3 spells CASSLFQGPSYEQYF. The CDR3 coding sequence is TGTGCCAGCAGCTTATTTCAGGGGCCCTCCTACGAGCAGTACTTC.

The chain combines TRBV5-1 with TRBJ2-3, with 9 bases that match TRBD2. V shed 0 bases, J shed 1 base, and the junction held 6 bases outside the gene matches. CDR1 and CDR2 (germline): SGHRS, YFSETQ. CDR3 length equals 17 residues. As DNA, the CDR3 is TGCGCCAGCAGCTTGGAAGGGCGGGGGGGCGGCACAGATACGCAGTATTTT. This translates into CASSLEGRGGGTDTQYF.

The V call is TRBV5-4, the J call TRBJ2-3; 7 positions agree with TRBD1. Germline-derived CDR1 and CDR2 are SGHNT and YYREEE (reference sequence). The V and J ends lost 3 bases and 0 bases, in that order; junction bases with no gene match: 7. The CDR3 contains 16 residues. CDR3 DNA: TGTGCCAGCAGCTCCCCGGGGACAGCGAGCACAGATACGCAGTATTTT. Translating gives CASSSPGTASTDTQYF.

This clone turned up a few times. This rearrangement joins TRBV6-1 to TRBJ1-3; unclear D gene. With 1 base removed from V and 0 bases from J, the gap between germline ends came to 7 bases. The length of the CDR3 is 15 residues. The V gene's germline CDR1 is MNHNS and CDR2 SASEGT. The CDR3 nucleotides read TGTGCCAGCAGTGAAGTCCCAGACTCTGGAAACACCATATATTTT. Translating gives CASSEVPDSGNTIYF.